The sequence of this T cell receptor (beta chain) was determined in a study of technical replicates of blood from a few donors (dated by TCRdb to about 2017). Counted from cysteine to phenylalanine, this CDR3 has 15 amino acids. Just the 45-base CDR3 DNA is kept, in frame starting at base 1. The junction carries 22 bases between V and J, which are trimmed by 9 bases and 5 bases respectively. The germline V gene specifies SNHLY as CDR1 and FYNNEI as CDR2. As regards this clone: The specificity of this receptor is unknown. No base quality values were provided; no much bigger clone lies one nucleotide off.

Libraries were built with the immunoSEQ multiplex PCR assay. TCRdb retrieved this table from immuneACCESS and kept in-frame rearrangements only. Not all clones are present; in checked studies, unresolved V genes account for under half, and no reason is known for the remainder. Recorded for this sample are 65,000 to 95,000 clones; approximately 96% of them occurred a single time. 0.29% of the sample belongs to the ten largest clones. The sequence was collected from a human donor in good health. The chain uses TRBV2 and TRBJ1-2, and TRBD1 may be the D gene, going by 6 matching bases. Sample: T cells isolated from PBMCs. CDR3 reads: CASLTGPSGWYGYTF. The bases are TGTGCCAGTCTAACAGGGCCCTCGGGTTGGTATGGCTACACCTTC.